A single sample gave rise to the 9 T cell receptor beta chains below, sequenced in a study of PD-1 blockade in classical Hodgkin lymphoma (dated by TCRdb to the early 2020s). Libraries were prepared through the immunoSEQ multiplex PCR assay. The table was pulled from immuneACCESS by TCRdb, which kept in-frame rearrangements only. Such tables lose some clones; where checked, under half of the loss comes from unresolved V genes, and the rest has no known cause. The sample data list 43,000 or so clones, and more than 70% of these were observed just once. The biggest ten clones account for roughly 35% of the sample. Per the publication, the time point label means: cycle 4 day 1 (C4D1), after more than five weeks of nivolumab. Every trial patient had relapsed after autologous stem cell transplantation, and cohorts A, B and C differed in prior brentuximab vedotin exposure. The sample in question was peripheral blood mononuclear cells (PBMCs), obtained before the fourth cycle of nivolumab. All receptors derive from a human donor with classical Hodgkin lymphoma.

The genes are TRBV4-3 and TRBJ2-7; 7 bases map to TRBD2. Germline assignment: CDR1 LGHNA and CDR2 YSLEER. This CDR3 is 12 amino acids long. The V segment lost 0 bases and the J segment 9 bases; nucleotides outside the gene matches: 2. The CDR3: CASSQDWGGQYF. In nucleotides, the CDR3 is TGCGCCAGCAGCCAAGATTGGGGGGGGCAGTACTTC.

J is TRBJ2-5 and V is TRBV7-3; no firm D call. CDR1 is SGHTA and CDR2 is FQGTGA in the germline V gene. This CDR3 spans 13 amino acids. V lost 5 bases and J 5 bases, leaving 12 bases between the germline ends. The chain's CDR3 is CASSPARSETQYF. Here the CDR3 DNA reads TGTGCCAGCAGCCCCGCGCGGAGTGAGACCCAGTACTTC.

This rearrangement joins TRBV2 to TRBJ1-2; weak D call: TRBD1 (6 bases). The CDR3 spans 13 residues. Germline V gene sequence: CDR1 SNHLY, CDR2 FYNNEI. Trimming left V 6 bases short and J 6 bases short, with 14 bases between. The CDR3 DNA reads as TGTGCCAGCAGGGGGACACAACGAGATGGCTACACCTTC. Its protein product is CASRGTQRDGYTF.

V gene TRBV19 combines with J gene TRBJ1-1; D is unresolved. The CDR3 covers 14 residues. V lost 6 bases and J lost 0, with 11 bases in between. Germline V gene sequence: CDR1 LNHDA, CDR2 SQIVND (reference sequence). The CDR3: CASSRRELNTEAFF. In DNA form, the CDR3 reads TGTGCCAGTAGCCGGCGAGAATTGAACACTGAAGCTTTCTTT.

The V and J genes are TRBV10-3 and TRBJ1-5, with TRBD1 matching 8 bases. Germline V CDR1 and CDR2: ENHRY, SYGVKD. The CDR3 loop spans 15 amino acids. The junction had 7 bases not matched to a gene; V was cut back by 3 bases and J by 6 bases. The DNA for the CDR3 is TGTGCCATCAGTGACCAGGACAGGGTCGGTCAGCCCCAGCATTTT. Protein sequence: CAISDQDRVGQPQHF.

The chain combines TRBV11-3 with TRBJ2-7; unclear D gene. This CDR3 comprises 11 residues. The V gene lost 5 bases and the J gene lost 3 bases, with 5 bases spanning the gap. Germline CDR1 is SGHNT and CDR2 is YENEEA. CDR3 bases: TGTGCCAGCAGCCCCCACTACGAGCAGTACTTC. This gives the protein CASSPHYEQYF.

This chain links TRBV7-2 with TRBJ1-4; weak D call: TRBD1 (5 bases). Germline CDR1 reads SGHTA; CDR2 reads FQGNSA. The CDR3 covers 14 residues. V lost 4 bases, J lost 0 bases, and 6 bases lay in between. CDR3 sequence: CASSSQATNEKLFF. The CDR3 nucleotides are TGTGCCAGCAGCTCACAGGCAACTAATGAAAAACTGTTTTTT.

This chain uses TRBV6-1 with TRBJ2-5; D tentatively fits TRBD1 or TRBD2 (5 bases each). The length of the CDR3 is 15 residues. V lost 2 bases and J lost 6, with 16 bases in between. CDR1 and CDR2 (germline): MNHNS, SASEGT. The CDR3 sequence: CASSEPGRVEKTQYF. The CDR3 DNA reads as TGTGCCAGCAGTGAACCGGGGCGGGTCGAGAAGACCCAGTACTTC.

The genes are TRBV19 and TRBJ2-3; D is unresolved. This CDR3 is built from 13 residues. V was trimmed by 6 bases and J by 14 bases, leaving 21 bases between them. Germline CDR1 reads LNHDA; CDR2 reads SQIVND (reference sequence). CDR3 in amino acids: CASSPIASTLLYF. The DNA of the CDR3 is TGTGCCAGTAGCCCTATAGCCTCCACCCTTTTGTATTTT.